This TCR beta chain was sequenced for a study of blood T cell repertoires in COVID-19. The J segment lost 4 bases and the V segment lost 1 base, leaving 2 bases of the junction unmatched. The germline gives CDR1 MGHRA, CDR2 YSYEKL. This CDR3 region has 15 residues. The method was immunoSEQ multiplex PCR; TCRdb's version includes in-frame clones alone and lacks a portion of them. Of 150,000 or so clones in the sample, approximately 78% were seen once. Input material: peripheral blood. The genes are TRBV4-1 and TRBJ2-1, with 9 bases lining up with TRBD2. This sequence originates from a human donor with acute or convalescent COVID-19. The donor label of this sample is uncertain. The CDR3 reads CASSQVRGGYNEQFF. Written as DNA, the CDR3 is TGCGCCAGCAGCCAAGTGCGGGGGGGGTACAATGAGCAGTTCTTC.